This TCR beta chain was captured in a study of T cell changes during pregnancy in multiple sclerosis. TCRdb's copy holds only in-frame clones and misses some; the assay was immunoSEQ multiplex PCR. The data hold under 45,000 clones, with around 90% observed a single time. There are 14 residues in the CDR3. Germline V gives CDR1 MDHEN, CDR2 SYDVKM. V was pared by 5 bases and J by 11 bases, with 8 bases of the junction left unmatched. This clone was seen a single time. Source: peripheral blood, taken in the second trimester of pregnancy. This receptor was obtained from a female donor in good health, enrolled as a control in a pregnancy study. The chain joins TRBV28 to TRBJ1-6; 8 bases align to TRBD1. CDR3 sequence (DNA): TGTGCCAGCAGTCCAGGACAGGGTGGTGCACCCCTCCACTTT. Its protein product is CASSPGQGGAPLHF.